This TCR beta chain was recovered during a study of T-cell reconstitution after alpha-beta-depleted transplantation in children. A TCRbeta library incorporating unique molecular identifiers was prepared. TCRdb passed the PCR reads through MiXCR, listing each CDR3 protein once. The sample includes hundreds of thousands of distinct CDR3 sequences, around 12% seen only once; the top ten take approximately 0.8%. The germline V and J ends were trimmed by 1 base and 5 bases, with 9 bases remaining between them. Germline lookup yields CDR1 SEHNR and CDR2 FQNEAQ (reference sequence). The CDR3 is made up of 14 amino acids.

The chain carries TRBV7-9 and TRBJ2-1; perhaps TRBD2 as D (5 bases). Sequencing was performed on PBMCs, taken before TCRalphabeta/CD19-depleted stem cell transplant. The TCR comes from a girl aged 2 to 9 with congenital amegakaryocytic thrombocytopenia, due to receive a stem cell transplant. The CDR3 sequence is CASSLEDWNNEQFF. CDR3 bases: TGTGCCAGCAGCTTAGAGGACTGGAACAATGAGCAGTTCTTC.